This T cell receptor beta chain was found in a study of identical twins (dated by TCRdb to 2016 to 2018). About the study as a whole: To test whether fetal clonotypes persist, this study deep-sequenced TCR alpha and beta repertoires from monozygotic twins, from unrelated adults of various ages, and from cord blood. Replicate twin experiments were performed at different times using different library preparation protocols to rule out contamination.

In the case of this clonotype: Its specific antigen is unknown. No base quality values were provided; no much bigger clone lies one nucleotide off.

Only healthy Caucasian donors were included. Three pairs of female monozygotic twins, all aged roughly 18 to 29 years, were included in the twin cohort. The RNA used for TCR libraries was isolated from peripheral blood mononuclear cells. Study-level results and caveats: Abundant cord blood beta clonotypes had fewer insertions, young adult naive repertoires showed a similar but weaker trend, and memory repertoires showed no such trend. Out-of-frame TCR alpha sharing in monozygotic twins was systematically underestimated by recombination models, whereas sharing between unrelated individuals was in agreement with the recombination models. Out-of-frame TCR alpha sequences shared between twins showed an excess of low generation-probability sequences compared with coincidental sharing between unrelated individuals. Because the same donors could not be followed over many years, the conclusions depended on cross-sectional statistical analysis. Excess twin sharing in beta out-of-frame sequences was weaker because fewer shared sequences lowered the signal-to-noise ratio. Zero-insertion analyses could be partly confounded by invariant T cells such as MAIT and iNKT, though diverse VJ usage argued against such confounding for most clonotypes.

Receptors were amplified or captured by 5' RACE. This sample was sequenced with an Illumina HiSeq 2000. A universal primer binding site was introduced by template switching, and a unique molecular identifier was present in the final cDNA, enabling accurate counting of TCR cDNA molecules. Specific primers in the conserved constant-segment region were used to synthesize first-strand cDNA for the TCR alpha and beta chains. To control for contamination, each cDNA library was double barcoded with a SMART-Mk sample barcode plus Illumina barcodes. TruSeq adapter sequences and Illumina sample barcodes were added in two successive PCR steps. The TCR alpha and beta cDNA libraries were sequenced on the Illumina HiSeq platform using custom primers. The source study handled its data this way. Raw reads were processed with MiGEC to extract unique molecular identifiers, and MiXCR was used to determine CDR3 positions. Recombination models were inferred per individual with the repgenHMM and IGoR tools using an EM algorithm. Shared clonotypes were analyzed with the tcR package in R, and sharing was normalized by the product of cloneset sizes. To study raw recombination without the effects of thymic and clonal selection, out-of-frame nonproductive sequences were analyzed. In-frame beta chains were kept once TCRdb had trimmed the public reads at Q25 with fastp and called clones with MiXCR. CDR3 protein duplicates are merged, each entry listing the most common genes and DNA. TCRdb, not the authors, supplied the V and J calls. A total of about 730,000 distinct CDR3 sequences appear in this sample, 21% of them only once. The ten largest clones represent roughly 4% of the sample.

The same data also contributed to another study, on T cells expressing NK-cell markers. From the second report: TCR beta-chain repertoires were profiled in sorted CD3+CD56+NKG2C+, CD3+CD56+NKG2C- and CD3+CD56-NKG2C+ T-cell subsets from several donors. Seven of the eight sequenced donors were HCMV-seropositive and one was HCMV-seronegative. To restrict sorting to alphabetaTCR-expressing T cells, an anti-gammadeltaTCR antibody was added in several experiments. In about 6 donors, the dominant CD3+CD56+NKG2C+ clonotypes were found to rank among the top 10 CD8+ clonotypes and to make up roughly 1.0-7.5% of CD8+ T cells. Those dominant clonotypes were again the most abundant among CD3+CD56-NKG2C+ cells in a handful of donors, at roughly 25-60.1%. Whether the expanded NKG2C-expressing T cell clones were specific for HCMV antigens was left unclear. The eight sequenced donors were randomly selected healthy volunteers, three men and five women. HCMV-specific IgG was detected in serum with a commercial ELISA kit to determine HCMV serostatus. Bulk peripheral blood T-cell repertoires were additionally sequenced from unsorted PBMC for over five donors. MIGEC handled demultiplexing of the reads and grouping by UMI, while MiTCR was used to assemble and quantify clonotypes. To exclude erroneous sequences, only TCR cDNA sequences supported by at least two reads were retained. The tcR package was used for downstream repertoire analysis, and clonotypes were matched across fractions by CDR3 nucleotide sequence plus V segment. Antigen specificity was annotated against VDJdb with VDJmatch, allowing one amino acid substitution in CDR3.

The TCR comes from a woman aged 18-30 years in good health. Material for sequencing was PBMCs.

The CDR3 here reads CSARDLSGSDQPQHF. The sequence in DNA is TGCAGTGCTAGAGATCTATCGGGCTCCGATCAGCCCCAGCATTTT. The rearranged chain carries TRBV20-1 and TRBJ1-5, with an unclear D gene assignment. Based on the germline V gene (reference sequence), the CDR1 and CDR2 sequences are DFQATT and SNEGSKA. The CDR3 measures 15 amino acids from cysteine to phenylalanine. Left in the record is the CDR3 DNA by itself, 45 bases read in frame from the first base. Trimming takes 0 bases from V and 5 bases from J, and the germline ends sit 14 bases apart.